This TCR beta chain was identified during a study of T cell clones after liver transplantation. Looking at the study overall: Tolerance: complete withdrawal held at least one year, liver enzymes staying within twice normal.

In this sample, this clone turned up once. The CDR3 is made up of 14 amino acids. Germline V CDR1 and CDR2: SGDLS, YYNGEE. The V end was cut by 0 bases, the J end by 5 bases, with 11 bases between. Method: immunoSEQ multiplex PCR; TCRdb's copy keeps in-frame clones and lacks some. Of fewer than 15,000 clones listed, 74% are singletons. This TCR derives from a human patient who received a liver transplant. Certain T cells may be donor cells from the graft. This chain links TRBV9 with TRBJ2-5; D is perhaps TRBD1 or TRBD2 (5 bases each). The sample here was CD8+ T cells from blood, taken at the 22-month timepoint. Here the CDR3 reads CASSVGGLGETQYF. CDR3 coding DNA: TGTGCCAGCAGCGTAGGGGGGTTGGGGGAGACCCAGTACTTC.